This T cell receptor (beta chain) came from a study of CD8 T cells in ankylosing spondylitis. Study-wide results and caveats: Reactive arthritis synovial fluid and blood previously showed some of these motif variants. There was a TCR beta motif, made of several highly homologous variants, that appeared characteristic of ankylosing spondylitis blood. Enrichment of disease-linked clones was reportedly significant in matched ankylosing spondylitis synovial fluid.

This clonotype was found once. As yet, its antigen is unknown. TCRdb itself ran the 5' RACE reads through MiXCR, one entry per CDR3 protein. The data show about 700,000 distinct CDR3 sequences, with 15% to 20% seen just once and about a fifth held by the top ten. Germline CDR1 and CDR2: MGHRA and YSYEKL. V was clipped by 4 bases and J by 6 bases; unmatched bases: 6. The CDR3 has 14 residues. Sequencing was done on a sample of blood, either unsorted or a sorted T cell fraction (not recorded which). The clonotype originates from a male donor with ankylosing spondylitis. J is TRBJ2-7 and V is TRBV4-1, with 10 bases matching TRBD2. CDR3 coding DNA: TGCGCCAGCAGCCCCGTAGCGGGGGGTGGCGAGCAGTACTTC. Its protein product is CASSPVAGGGEQYF.